The clone carrying this T cell receptor beta chain was counted a few times. Its antigen is unidentified. The sample is drawn from a study of T cells in narcolepsy. General study results and limits: Reportedly, autoreactive clonotypes were serially detected in patients' blood but not controls'.

The data were produced by immunoSEQ multiplex PCR, yet TCRdb's version contains in-frame clones alone and is incomplete. Among about 35,000 clones listed, approximately 80% were seen once. Between the trimmed V and J ends, which lost 2 bases and 0 bases, there was a span of 7 bases. Germline CDR1 reads MNHEY; CDR2 reads SMNVEV (reference sequence). This CDR3 is built from 14 residues. Material: memory (CD45RA-) CD4+ T cells from blood. The rearrangement joins TRBV27 to TRBJ1-1, with D maybe TRBD1 (5 bases). This clonotype was obtained from a human donor in good health. CDR3 in DNA: TGTGCCAGCAGTTTAGTGGGACTGAACACTGAAGCTTTCTTT. Protein: CASSLVGLNTEAFF.